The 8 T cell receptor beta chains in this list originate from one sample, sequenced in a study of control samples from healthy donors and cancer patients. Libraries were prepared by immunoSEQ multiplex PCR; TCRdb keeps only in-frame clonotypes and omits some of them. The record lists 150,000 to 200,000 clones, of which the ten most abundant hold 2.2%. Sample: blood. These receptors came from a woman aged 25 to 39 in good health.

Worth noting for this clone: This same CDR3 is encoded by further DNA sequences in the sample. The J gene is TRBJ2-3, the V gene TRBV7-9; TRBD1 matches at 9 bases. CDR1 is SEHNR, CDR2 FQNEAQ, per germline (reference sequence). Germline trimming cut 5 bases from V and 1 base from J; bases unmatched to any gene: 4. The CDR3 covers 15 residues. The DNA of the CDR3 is TGTGCCAGCAGCCCACAGGGGGCAGGCACAGATACGCAGTATTTT. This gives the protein CASSPQGAGTDTQYF.

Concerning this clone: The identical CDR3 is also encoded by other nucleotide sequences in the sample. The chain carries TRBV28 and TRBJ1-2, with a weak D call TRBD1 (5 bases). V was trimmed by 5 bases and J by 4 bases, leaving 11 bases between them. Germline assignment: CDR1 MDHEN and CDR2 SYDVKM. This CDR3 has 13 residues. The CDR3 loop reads CASSRDRLYGYTF. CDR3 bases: TGTGCCAGCAGTCGTGACAGACTCTATGGCTACACCTTC.

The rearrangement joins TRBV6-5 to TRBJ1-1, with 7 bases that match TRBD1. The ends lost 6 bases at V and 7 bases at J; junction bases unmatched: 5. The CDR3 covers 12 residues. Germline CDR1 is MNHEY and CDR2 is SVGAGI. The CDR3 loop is CASRKDRDEAFF. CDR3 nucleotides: TGTGCCAGCAGGAAAGACAGGGATGAAGCTTTCTTT.

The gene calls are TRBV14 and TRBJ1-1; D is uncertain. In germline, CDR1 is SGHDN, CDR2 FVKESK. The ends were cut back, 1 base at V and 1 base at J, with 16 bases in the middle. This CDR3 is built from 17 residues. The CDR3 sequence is CASSQGERMNPNTEAFF. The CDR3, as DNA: TGTGCCAGCAGCCAAGGGGAACGGATGAACCCGAACACTGAAGCTTTCTTT.

CDR3 in DNA: TGTGCCAGCAGTTTATCCCCCCGGACATTAGCTGAAGCTTTCTTT. Encoded protein: CASSLSPRTLAEAFF. This chain links TRBV27 with TRBJ1-1, with D maybe TRBD1 (5 bases). The CDR3 extends over 15 amino acids. V lost 0 bases and J lost 6, with 14 bases in between. Germline V gene data show CDR1 as MNHEY and CDR2 as SMNVEV (reference sequence).

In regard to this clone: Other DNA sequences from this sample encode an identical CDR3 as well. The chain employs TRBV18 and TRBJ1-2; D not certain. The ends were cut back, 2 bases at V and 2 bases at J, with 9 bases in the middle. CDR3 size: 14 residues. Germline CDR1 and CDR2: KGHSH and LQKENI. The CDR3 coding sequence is TGTGCCAGCTCACCAGTGGGCCGGAACTATGGCTACACCTTC. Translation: CASSPVGRNYGYTF.

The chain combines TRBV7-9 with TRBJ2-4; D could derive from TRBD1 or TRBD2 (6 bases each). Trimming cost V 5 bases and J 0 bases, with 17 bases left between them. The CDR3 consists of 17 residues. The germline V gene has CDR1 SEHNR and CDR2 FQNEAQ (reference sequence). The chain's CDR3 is CASSRLAGGPAKNIQYF. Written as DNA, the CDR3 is TGTGCCAGCAGCCGTCTTGCCGGGGGCCCAGCCAAAAACATTCAGTACTTC.

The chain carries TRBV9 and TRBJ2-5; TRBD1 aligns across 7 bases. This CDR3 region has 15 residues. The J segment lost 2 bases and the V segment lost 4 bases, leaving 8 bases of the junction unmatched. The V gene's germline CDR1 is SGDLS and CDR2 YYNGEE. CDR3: CASSRGRKPQETQYF. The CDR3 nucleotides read TGTGCCAGCAGCAGGGGGCGCAAACCACAAGAGACCCAGTACTTC. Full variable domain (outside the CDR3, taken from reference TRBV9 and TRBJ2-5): DSGVTQTPKHLITATGQRVTLRCSPRSGDLSVYWYQQSLDQGLQFLIQYYNGEERAKGNILERFSAQQFPDLHSELNLSSLELGDSALYFCASSRGRKPQETQYFGPGTRLLVL.